This T cell receptor beta chain was identified in a study of blood T cell repertoires in COVID-19. Some clones are missing from TCRdb's copy, which holds only in-frame ones; the method was immunoSEQ multiplex PCR. Of under 500,000 clones listed, 70% to 90% are singletons. All enrollees were about 18 to 90 years old and from about 25 US areas. The CDR3 runs to 16 residues. Deletions cut 2 bases from V and 2 bases from J, with 11 bases between. Looked up from germline, CDR1 is SGHNT and CDR2 is YYREEE (reference sequence). This clone is a singleton in its sample. The clonotype originates from a woman between 18 and 29 years old with acute COVID-19. The sequencing input was PBMCs or T cells enriched from blood (not recorded which). The chain links TRBV5-4 to TRBJ2-6; TRBD1 is a possible D gene (6 bases). CDR3 DNA: TGTGCCAGCAGCTTTCCATCAGGGGCTGGGGCCAACGTCCTGACTTTC. Amino acid sequence: CASSFPSGAGANVLTF. Filled out from reference TRBV5-4 and TRBJ2-6, the complete variable domain reads ETGVTQSPTHLIKTRGQQVTLRCSSQSGHNTVSWYQQALGQGPQFIFQYYREEENGRGNFPPRFSGLQFPNYSSELNVNALELDDSALYLCASSFPSGAGANVLTFGAGSRLTVL.